This T cell receptor beta chain comes out of a study of regulatory T cells in long-lasting Graves disease. Time point noted: newly diagnosed GD, antithyroid drugs for less than 3 months. Isolated PBMC RNA provided the starting material for the TCR library. American Thyroid Association guidelines were used to diagnose Graves' disease. Trimming cost V 7 bases and J 10 bases; bases outside gene matches: 11. Germline loops: CDR1 MNHEY, CDR2 SMNVEV (reference sequence). The CDR3 loop spans 13 amino acids. Researchers made TCR beta libraries by using iRepertoire HTBI primers and running Arm-PCR on CDR3 regions. One entry per CDR3 protein, called by TCRdb with MiXCR from the multiplex PCR reads. This sample carries hundreds of thousands of distinct CDR3 sequences, roughly 12% of them seen once, and the ten largest clones take 8.5% to 10%. The sample was also linked to a second study, of T cells in Graves' hyperthyroidism and ophthalmopathy.

This rearrangement joins TRBV27 to TRBJ1-2; TRBD1 agrees at 8 bases. This sequence was found in a man aged 25-45 years with Graves disease. The sample in question was peripheral blood mononuclear cells (PBMCs), obtained at new diagnosis, from a patient treated with antithyroid drugs. The CDR3 reads CASKRQGTYDYTF. CDR3 in DNA: TGTGCCAGCAAACGACAGGGGACGTACGACTACACCTTC.